Below are 5 T cell receptor beta chains sequenced from a single sample in a study of molecular identifiers for immune sequencing clone quantification. TCRdb called the PCR reads again in MiXCR, with one record for every CDR3 protein. Of around 460,000 distinct CDR3 sequences in the sample, about 25% were seen once. Sequencing input: naive CD8+ T cells from blood, with Jurkat cell RNA spiked in. The subset was: FACS-sorted CD8+CD4-CCR7+CD45RA+ naive T cells. The source is a human donor in good health. Some libraries in this study had Jurkat cell RNA spiked in.

This clonotype was seen repeatedly, ten times or more. The genes are TRBV28 and TRBJ1-1; D gene ambiguous. Deletions cut 0 bases from V and 0 bases from J, with 11 bases between. The CDR3 is made up of 16 amino acids. Germline V gene sequence: CDR1 MDHEN, CDR2 SYDVKM. The CDR3 is CASSLWGRNMNTEAFF. In DNA form, the CDR3 reads TGTGCCAGCAGTTTATGGGGCAGAAACATGAACACTGAAGCTTTCTTT.

In this sample, this clonotype turned up many times. V is TRBV28 and J is TRBJ2-1; TRBD2 aligns across 10 bases. CDR1 is MDHEN and CDR2 is SYDVKM in the germline V gene. The junction had 12 bases not matched to a gene; V was cut back by 5 bases and J by 8 bases. The CDR3 is made up of 16 amino acids. The CDR3 protein is CASSQTSGPHIDEQFF. The CDR3 coding sequence is TGTGCCAGCAGTCAGACTAGCGGGCCTCATATCGATGAGCAGTTCTTC.

This clonotype was recorded many times. The genes are TRBV12-3 or TRBV12-4 and TRBJ2-5; 10 positions agree with TRBD1. After removal of 4 bases from V and 5 bases from J, the junction contained 4 bases not matched to a gene. The CDR3 totals 14 residues. The CDR3: CASSSGTGDETQYF. Here the CDR3 DNA reads TGTGCCAGCAGTTCCGGGACAGGGGATGAGACCCAGTACTTC.

This clonotype has more than one count but fewer than ten. V usage is TRBV2 and J usage is TRBJ2-1; D call uncertain. The CDR3 is made up of 12 amino acids. The V gene's germline CDR1 is SNHLY and CDR2 FYNNEI. V shed 8 bases and J shed 8 bases, with 13 bases lying between them. The CDR3 bases are TGTGCCAGCTCCCCCGTGAGTCATGAGCAGTTCTTC. Amino acids: CASSPVSHEQFF.

Only a few counts were recorded for this clonotype. CDR3 DNA: TGTGCCTGGAGGGTCTGGGACAGGGGTTCCGAGCAGTACTTC. This codes for CAWRVWDRGSEQYF. The chain is built from TRBV30 and TRBJ2-7, with 10 bases matching TRBD1. CDR1 and CDR2 from the germline V gene are GTSNPN and SVGIG (reference sequence). This CDR3 region has 14 residues. Trimming cost V 3 bases and J 6 bases; bases outside gene matches: 8.